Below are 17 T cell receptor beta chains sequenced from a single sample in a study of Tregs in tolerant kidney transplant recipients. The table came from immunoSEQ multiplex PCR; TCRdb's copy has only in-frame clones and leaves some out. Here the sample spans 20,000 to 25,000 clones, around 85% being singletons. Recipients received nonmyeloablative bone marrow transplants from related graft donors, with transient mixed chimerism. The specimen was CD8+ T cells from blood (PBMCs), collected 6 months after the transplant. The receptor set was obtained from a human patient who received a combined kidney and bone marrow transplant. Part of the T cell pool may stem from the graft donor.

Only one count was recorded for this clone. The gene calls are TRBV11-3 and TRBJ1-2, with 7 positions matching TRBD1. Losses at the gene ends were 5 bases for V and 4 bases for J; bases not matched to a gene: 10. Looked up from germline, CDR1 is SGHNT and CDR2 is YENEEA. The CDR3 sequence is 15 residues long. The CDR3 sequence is CASSPTPTGPYGYTF. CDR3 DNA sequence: TGTGCCAGCAGCCCAACCCCGACAGGGCCCTATGGCTACACCTTC.

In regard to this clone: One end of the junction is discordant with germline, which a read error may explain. The CDR3 DNA sequence: TGTGCCAGCAGCCAAGCCATAGGGGAACAGCCCGAATTT. Amino acids: CASSQAIGEQPEF. The V call is TRBV14, the J call TRBJ1-4, with D possibly TRBD1 on 5 matching bases. The CDR3 is 13 amino acids. Per the germline V gene, CDR1 is SGHDN and CDR2 is FVKESK.

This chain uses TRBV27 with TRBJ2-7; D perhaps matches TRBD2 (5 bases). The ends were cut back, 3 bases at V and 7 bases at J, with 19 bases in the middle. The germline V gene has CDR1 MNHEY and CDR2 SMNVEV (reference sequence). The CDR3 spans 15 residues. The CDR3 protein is CASSLLPGPSGEQYF. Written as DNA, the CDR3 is TGTGCCAGCAGTTTGCTACCGGGCCCCTCGGGGGAGCAGTACTTC.

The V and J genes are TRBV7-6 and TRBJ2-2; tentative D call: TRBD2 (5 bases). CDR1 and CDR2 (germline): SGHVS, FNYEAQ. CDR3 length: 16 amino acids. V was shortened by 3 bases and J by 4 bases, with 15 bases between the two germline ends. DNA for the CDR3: TGTGCCAGCAGCTTGTTCACTAGTGATGGCACCGGGGAGCTGTTTTTT. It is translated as CASSLFTSDGTGELFF.

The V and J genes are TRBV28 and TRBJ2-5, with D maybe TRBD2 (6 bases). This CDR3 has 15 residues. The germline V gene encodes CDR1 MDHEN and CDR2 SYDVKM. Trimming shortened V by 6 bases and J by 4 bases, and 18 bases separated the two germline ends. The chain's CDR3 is CASSLDTSAGETQYF. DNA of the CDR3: TGTGCCAGCAGCCTAGACACTTCAGCGGGAGAGACCCAGTACTTC.

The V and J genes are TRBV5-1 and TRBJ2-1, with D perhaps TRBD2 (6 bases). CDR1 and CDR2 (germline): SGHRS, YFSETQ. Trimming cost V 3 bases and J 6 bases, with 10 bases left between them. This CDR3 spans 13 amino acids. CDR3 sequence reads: CASSSTEGNEQFF. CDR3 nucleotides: TGCGCCAGCAGCTCCACGGAGGGCAATGAGCAGTTCTTC.

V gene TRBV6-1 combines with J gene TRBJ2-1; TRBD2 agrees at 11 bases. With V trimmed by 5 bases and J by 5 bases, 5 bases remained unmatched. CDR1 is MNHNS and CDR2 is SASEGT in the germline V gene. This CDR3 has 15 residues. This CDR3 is CASSPLAGGDNEQFF. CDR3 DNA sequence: TGTGCCAGCAGTCCTCTAGCGGGAGGCGACAATGAGCAGTTCTTC.

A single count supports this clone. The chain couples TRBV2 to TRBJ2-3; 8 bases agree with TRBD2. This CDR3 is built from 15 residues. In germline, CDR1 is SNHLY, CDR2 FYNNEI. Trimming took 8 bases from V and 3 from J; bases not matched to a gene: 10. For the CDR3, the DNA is TGTGCCAGCGGGGGCAGTAGCGGGGCTACAGATACGCAGTATTTT. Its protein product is CASGGSSGATDTQYF. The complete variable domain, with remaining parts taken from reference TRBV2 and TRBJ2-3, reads EPEVTQTPSHQVTQMGQEVILRCVPISNHLYFYWYRQILGQKVEFLVSFYNNEISEKSEIFDDQFSVERPDGSNFTLKIRSTKLEDSAMYFCASGGSSGATDTQYFGPGTRLTVL.

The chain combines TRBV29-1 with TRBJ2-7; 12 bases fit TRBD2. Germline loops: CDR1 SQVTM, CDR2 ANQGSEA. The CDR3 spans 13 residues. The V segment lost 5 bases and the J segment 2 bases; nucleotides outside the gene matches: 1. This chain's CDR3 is CSVRLAGAYEQYF. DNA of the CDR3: TGCAGCGTTCGACTAGCGGGGGCCTACGAGCAGTACTTC.

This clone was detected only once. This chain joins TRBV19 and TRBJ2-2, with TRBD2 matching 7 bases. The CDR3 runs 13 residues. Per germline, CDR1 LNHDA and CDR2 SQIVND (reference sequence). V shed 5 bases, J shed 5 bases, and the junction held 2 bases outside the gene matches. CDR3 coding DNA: TGTGCCAGTAGTTTGGGGGGGACCGGGGAGCTGTTTTTT. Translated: CASSLGGTGELFF.

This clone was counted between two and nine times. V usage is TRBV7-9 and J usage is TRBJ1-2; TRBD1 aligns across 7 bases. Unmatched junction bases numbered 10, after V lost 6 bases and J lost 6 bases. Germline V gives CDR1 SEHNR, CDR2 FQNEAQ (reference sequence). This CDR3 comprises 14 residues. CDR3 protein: CASRRQTGYDGYTF. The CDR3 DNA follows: TGTGCCAGCAGAAGACAGACAGGGTACGATGGCTACACCTTC.

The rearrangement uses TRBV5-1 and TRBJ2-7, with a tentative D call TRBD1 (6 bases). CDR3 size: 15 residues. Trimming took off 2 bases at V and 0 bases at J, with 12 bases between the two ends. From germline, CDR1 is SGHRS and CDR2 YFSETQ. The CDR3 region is CASSLWTDFSYEQYF. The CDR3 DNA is TGCGCCAGCAGCTTATGGACAGACTTCTCCTACGAGCAGTACTTC.

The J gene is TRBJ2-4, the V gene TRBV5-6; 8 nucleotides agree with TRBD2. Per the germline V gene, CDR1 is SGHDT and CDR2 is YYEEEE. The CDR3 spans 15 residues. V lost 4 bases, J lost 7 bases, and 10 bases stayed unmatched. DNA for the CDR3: TGTGCCAGCAGCCCGGGACTAGTTGAGGGTAACATTCAGTACTTC. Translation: CASSPGLVEGNIQYF. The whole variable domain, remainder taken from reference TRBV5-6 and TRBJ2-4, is DAGVTQSPTHLIKTRGQQVTLRCSPKSGHDTVSWYQQALGQGPQFIFQYYEEEERQRGNFPDRFSGHQFPNYSSELNVNALLLGDSALYLCASSPGLVEGNIQYFGAGTRLSVL.

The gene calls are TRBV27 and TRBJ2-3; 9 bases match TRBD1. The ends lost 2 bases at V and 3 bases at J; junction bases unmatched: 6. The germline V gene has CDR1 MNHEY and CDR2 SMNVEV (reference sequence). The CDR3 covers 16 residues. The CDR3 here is CASSLTGGSGTDTQYF. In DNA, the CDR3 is TGTGCCAGCAGTTTAACAGGGGGCAGTGGGACAGATACGCAGTATTTT.

The CDR3: CASSLYGTSGTYNEQFF. The CDR3 DNA sequence: TGTGCCAGCAGCCTCTACGGGACTAGCGGAACCTACAATGAGCAGTTCTTC. This chain uses TRBV7-2 with TRBJ2-1; 11 bases agree with TRBD2. The V gene's germline CDR1 is SGHTA and CDR2 FQGNSA. The CDR3 consists of 17 residues. V dropped 5 bases and J dropped 2; count of bases not matched to a gene: 8. Full variable domain (rest looked up from reference TRBV7-2 and TRBJ2-1): GAGVSQSPSNKVTEKGKDVELRCDPISGHTALYWYRQSLGQGLEFLIYFQGNSAPDKSGLPSDRFSAERTGGSVSTLTIQRTQQEDSAVYLCASSLYGTSGTYNEQFFGPGTRLTVL.

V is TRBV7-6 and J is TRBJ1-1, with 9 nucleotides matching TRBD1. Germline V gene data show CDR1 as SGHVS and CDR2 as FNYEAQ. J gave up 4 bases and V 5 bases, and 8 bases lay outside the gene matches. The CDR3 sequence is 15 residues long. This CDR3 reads CASSTTGGAGTEAFF. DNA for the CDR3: TGTGCCAGCAGCACCACAGGGGGCGCAGGCACTGAAGCTTTCTTT.

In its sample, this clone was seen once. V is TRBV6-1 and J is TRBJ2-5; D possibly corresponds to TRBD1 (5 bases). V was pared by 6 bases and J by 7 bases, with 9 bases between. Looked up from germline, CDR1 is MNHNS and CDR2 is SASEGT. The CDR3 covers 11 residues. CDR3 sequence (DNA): TGTGCCAGCAGCCCTAGGGGGACCCAGTACTTC. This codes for CASSPRGTQYF.